These T cell receptor beta chains were read from a single sample in a study of cytomegalovirus exposure and HLA in healthy donors. Profiled with immunoSEQ multiplex PCR; TCRdb holds only in-frame clones, not every one. The sample consists of under 200,000 clones, 68% of them appearing once. The sequenced sample was PBMCs. The receptors stem from a man aged 45-65 years in good health and CMV-seronegative. Both conserved end residues are part of each CDR3. The order of the fields is clone size, V gene, J gene, D gene, CDR3 DNA, CDR3 protein. D genes are given only for firm matches. Clone sizes are given selectively: once, few, many, or a class where the clone is expanded.

clone size: NA
V gene: TRBV7-7
J gene: TRBJ2-3
D gene: TRBD1
CDR3 DNA: TGTGCCAGCAGCTTAGGGGGACAGGGGGCAGATACGCAGTATTTT
CDR3 protein: CASSLGGQGADTQYF

clone size: NA
V gene: TRBV7-6
J gene: TRBJ2-7
D gene: NA
CDR3 DNA: TGTGCCAGCAGTCTAAAGGCGCCCCAACGGGGTATCGTCTACGAGCAGTACTTC
CDR3 protein: CASSLKAPQRGIVYEQYF

clone size: few
V gene: TRBV4-2
J gene: TRBJ2-3
D gene: TRBD2
CDR3 DNA: TGTGCCAGCAGCCAAGATCTCACTAGCGGGGGGAGTACGCAGTATTTT
CDR3 protein: CASSQDLTSGGSTQYF

clone size: once
V gene: TRBV5-1
J gene: TRBJ1-1
D gene: TRBD1
CDR3 DNA: TGCGCCAGCAGCGCGGGACAGGGGGCGAAGGGAACTGAAGCTTTCTTT
CDR3 protein: CASSAGQGAKGTEAFF

clone size: NA
V gene: TRBV5-1
J gene: TRBJ2-1
D gene: TRBD2
CDR3 DNA: TGCGCCAGCAGCTCCCTACCGGGGGGTATATACAATGAGCAGTTCTTC
CDR3 protein: CASSSLPGGIYNEQFF

clone size: NA
V gene: TRBV5-1
J gene: TRBJ2-1
D gene: NA
CDR3 DNA: TGCGCCAGCAGCTTGGCGTTCAATGAGCAGTTCTTC
CDR3 protein: CASSLAFNEQFF

clone size: NA
V gene: TRBV11-1
J gene: TRBJ2-7
D gene: NA
CDR3 DNA: TGTGCCAGCAGCCGGGCGTGGGCGGGGAACTACGAGCAGTACTTC
CDR3 protein: CASSRAWAGNYEQYF

clone size: once
V gene: TRBV19
J gene: TRBJ1-2
D gene: NA
CDR3 DNA: TGTGCCAGTAGTATAGTGCCGGGGGATAACTATGGCTACACCTTC
CDR3 protein: CASSIVPGDNYGYTF

clone size: once
V gene: TRBV5-4
J gene: TRBJ2-1
D gene: NA
CDR3 DNA: TGTGCCAGCAGCTCCAGGGTAAATGAGCAGTTCTTC
CDR3 protein: CASSSRVNEQFF

clone size: NA
V gene: TRBV2
J gene: TRBJ2-3
D gene: TRBD2
CDR3 DNA: TGTGCCAGCAGTCAGGGACTAGCGGGGGCCGGGGGTACGCAGTATTTT
CDR3 protein: CASSQGLAGAGGTQYF

clone size: NA
V gene: TRBV9
J gene: TRBJ2-2
D gene: TRBD2
CDR3 DNA: TGTGCCAGCAGCGTCTCGAGCGGGGGCGCCCGGGGCGGGGAGCTGTTTTTT
CDR3 protein: CASSVSSGGARGGELFF

clone size: NA
V gene: TRBV7-8
J gene: TRBJ1-1
D gene: NA
CDR3 DNA: TGTGCCAGCAGCTTAGGGGAGGGAGCACTTGCGAACACTGAAGCTTTCTTT
CDR3 protein: CASSLGEGALANTEAFF

clone size: NA
V gene: TRBV9
J gene: TRBJ1-6
D gene: NA
CDR3 DNA: TGTGCCAGCAGCGTAGGCGTAGGCCAGGTCTCCCACCTCCACTTT
CDR3 protein: CASSVGVGQVSHLHF

clone size: NA
V gene: TRBV7-2
J gene: TRBJ2-7
D gene: TRBD2
CDR3 DNA: TGTGCCAGCAGCTCCCAGCGGGGGGGCCTTTCCGAGCAGTACTTC
CDR3 protein: CASSSQRGGLSEQYF

clone size: few
V gene: TRBV7-2
J gene: TRBJ1-1
D gene: TRBD1
CDR3 DNA: TGTGCCAGCAGCTCCGGACAGGCCACTGAAGCTTTCTTT
CDR3 protein: CASSSGQATEAFF

clone size: few
V gene: TRBV7-9
J gene: TRBJ2-3
D gene: NA
CDR3 DNA: TGTGCCAGCAGCCCGTCCAGGGCCCGCACAGATACGCAGTATTTT
CDR3 protein: CASSPSRARTDTQYF

clone size: NA
V gene: TRBV6-1
J gene: TRBJ1-2
D gene: TRBD1
CDR3 DNA: TGTGCCAGCAACGCTCCGGGACAGGGGTCCTATGGCTACACCTTC
CDR3 protein: CASNAPGQGSYGYTF

clone size: NA
V gene: TRBV7-9
J gene: TRBJ1-6
D gene: TRBD1
CDR3 DNA: TGTGCCAGCAACTTTCGACAGGGAACCTATAATTCACCCCTCCACTTT
CDR3 protein: CASNFRQGTYNSPLHF

clone size: NA
V gene: TRBV6-5
J gene: TRBJ2-1
D gene: NA
CDR3 DNA: TGTGCCAGCAGTTACTCGTGGGGGGTTGGATACAATGAGCAGTTCTTC
CDR3 protein: CASSYSWGVGYNEQFF

clone size: once
V gene: TRBV9
J gene: TRBJ1-2
D gene: TRBD1
CDR3 DNA: TGTGCCAGCAGCGTCCGGGACAGTGTTGGTGGCTACACCTTC
CDR3 protein: CASSVRDSVGGYTF

clone size: NA
V gene: TRBV6-4
J gene: TRBJ1-6
D gene: TRBD1
CDR3 DNA: TGTGCCAGCAGTGACTGCCTGGAGCCCGGACAGGGATCTTCACCCCTCCACTTT
CDR3 protein: CASSDCLEPGQGSSPLHF

clone size: NA
V gene: TRBV11-2
J gene: TRBJ2-5
D gene: NA
CDR3 DNA: TGTGCCAGCAGCTTGTGGGGCGAGACCCAGTACTTC
CDR3 protein: CASSLWGETQYF

clone size: NA
V gene: TRBV5-1
J gene: TRBJ2-1
D gene: TRBD2
CDR3 DNA: TGCGCCAGCAGCTCATTCGACGGGGGGGTTGTTGAGCAGTTCTTC
CDR3 protein: CASSSFDGGVVEQFF

clone size: NA
V gene: TRBV6-5
J gene: TRBJ1-2
D gene: TRBD1
CDR3 DNA: TGTGCCAGCAGTTACTCGGACAGGGCGGACTATGGCTACACCTTC
CDR3 protein: CASSYSDRADYGYTF

clone size: NA
V gene: TRBV6-5
J gene: TRBJ1-2
D gene: NA
CDR3 DNA: TGTGCCAGCAGTGAAGGCGGGGGAAGCTATGGCTACACCTTC
CDR3 protein: CASSEGGGSYGYTF

clone size: NA
V gene: TRBV6-5
J gene: TRBJ2-2
D gene: NA
CDR3 DNA: TGTGCCAGCAGTTACCCGGGGACCGGAGGGGCCGGGGAGCTGTTTTTT
CDR3 protein: CASSYPGTGGAGELFF

clone size: NA
V gene: TRBV18
J gene: TRBJ2-7
D gene: NA
CDR3 DNA: TGTGCCAGCTCACTCTCAGGCACCTACGAGCAGTACTTC
CDR3 protein: CASSLSGTYEQYF

clone size: NA
V gene: TRBV14
J gene: TRBJ1-3
D gene: TRBD1
CDR3 DNA: TGTGCCAGCAGCCAAGGACAGGGGTTCACCATATATTTT
CDR3 protein: CASSQGQGFTIYF

clone size: NA
V gene: TRBV19
J gene: TRBJ1-5
D gene: NA
CDR3 DNA: TGTGCCAGTAGTATATTAGGAGGGTTCGGCAATCAGCCCCAGCATTTT
CDR3 protein: CASSILGGFGNQPQHF

clone size: NA
V gene: TRBV6-1
J gene: TRBJ1-4
D gene: TRBD1
CDR3 DNA: TGTGCCACCCATACGAGGACAGGGGGTGAAAAACTGTTTTTT
CDR3 protein: CATHTRTGGEKLFF

clone size: NA
V gene: TRBV20-1
J gene: TRBJ2-1
D gene: TRBD2
CDR3 DNA: TGCAGTGCCCCGGGGGGAGATGAGCAGTTCTTC
CDR3 protein: CSAPGGDEQFF

clone size: NA
V gene: TRBV7-2
J gene: TRBJ2-2
D gene: TRBD1
CDR3 DNA: TGTGCCAGCAGCTTATGGGACAGGCCGAACACCGGGGAGCTGTTTTTT
CDR3 protein: CASSLWDRPNTGELFF

clone size: NA
V gene: TRBV14
J gene: TRBJ2-7
D gene: TRBD1
CDR3 DNA: TGTGCCAGCAGCCGGACAGGGCTCCGGTCCGAGCAGTACTTC
CDR3 protein: CASSRTGLRSEQYF

clone size: NA
V gene: TRBV7-3
J gene: TRBJ2-1
D gene: NA
CDR3 DNA: TGTGCCAGCAGCTTAAAGACAGAGCCCAATGAGCAGTTCTTC
CDR3 protein: CASSLKTEPNEQFF

clone size: few
V gene: TRBV18
J gene: TRBJ2-3
D gene: NA
CDR3 DNA: TGTGCCAGCTCACCAAGAAAAACCCCTACCGATACGCAGTATTTT
CDR3 protein: CASSPRKTPTDTQYF

clone size: NA
V gene: TRBV28
J gene: TRBJ1-4
D gene: TRBD1
CDR3 DNA: TGTGCCAGCAGTTTCCTAACAGGGGAGGAACTGTTTTTT
CDR3 protein: CASSFLTGEELFF

clone size: NA
V gene: TRBV6-5
J gene: TRBJ1-6
D gene: NA
CDR3 DNA: TGTGCCAGCAGTTTCCAAGTGAGCTCCTATAATTCACCCCTCCACTTT
CDR3 protein: CASSFQVSSYNSPLHF

clone size: NA
V gene: TRBV7-9
J gene: TRBJ1-5
D gene: NA
CDR3 DNA: TGTGCCAGCAGCTTCTCCAGGGATCAGCCCCAGCATTTT
CDR3 protein: CASSFSRDQPQHF

clone size: NA
V gene: TRBV7-9
J gene: TRBJ1-4
D gene: TRBD1
CDR3 DNA: TGTGCCAGCAGCGACGGGCAGGGGGCAACTAATGAAAAACTGTTTTTT
CDR3 protein: CASSDGQGATNEKLFF

clone size: once
V gene: TRBV29-1
J gene: TRBJ1-1
D gene: TRBD1
CDR3 DNA: TGCAGCGTGGGGGGATCACACAGGGGAAACACTGAAGCTTTCTTT
CDR3 protein: CSVGGSHRGNTEAFF

clone size: NA
V gene: TRBV25-1
J gene: TRBJ2-7
D gene: NA
CDR3 DNA: TGTGCCACCTTGGACAGAACATCCTACGAGCAGTACTTC
CDR3 protein: CATLDRTSYEQYF

clone size: NA
V gene: TRBV20-1
J gene: TRBJ1-1
D gene: NA
CDR3 DNA: TGCAGTGCTAGAGAGGAGGGTGAAGCTTTCTTT
CDR3 protein: CSAREEGEAFF

clone size: NA
V gene: TRBV27
J gene: TRBJ2-5
D gene: TRBD1
CDR3 DNA: TGTGCCAGCAGTTTATTCGGGACAGAGGACCAAGAGACCCAGTACTTC
CDR3 protein: CASSLFGTEDQETQYF

clone size: NA
V gene: TRBV25-1
J gene: TRBJ2-2
D gene: NA
CDR3 DNA: TGTGCCAGCAGACAAGGAGCGAACACCGGGGAGCTGTTTTTT
CDR3 protein: CASRQGANTGELFF

clone size: NA
V gene: TRBV19
J gene: TRBJ2-2
D gene: NA
CDR3 DNA: TGTGCCAGTAGCCAACCGACAGGCGCGAACACCGGGGAGCTGTTTTTT
CDR3 protein: CASSQPTGANTGELFF

clone size: NA
V gene: TRBV5-5
J gene: TRBJ2-2
D gene: TRBD2
CDR3 DNA: TGTGCCAGCACGATAGGACTAGCGGGGGGTGACACCGGGGAGCTGTTTTTT
CDR3 protein: CASTIGLAGGDTGELFF

clone size: NA
V gene: TRBV19
J gene: TRBJ1-3
D gene: NA
CDR3 DNA: TGTGCCAGTAGTATTGGTACAGGGTTTTCTGGAAACACCATATATTTT
CDR3 protein: CASSIGTGFSGNTIYF

clone size: few
V gene: TRBV19
J gene: TRBJ1-1
D gene: TRBD1
CDR3 DNA: TGTGCCAGTATTTCTCCCGGGACAGCTAACACTGAAGCTTTCTTT
CDR3 protein: CASISPGTANTEAFF

clone size: NA
V gene: TRBV10-3
J gene: TRBJ2-3
D gene: TRBD2
CDR3 DNA: TGTGCCATCGGAGTAGCGGGGACTAGCACAGATACGCAGTATTTT
CDR3 protein: CAIGVAGTSTDTQYF

clone size: NA
V gene: TRBV5-1
J gene: TRBJ2-1
D gene: TRBD2
CDR3 DNA: TGCGCCAGCAGGGGCGGGGGGGCAGCGAATGAGCAGTTCTTC
CDR3 protein: CASRGGGAANEQFF

clone size: NA
V gene: TRBV11-2
J gene: TRBJ1-5
D gene: TRBD1
CDR3 DNA: TGTGCCAGCAGCTTAGCACAGGGGATCAATCAGCCCCAGCATTTT
CDR3 protein: CASSLAQGINQPQHF

clone size: NA
V gene: TRBV4-1
J gene: TRBJ2-3
D gene: NA
CDR3 DNA: TGCGCCAGCAGCCAACGGGGTGGGCTTAGCACAGATACGCAGTATTTT
CDR3 protein: CASSQRGGLSTDTQYF